This T cell receptor (beta chain) was obtained from a study of vaccination effects on CD4 cells after COVID-19. General observations from the study: Clones of infection and vaccine origin contracted markedly late after vaccination.

Sequenced by immunoSEQ multiplex PCR; TCRdb stores in-frame clones only, minus some. The table records tens of thousands of clones, around 76% of them present only once. Viral peptide pools were used in the ViraFEST assay to expand antigen-specific CD4+ T cells, and sequencing came afterward. It was after approximately 11 days of culture that CD4+ T cells were isolated. It was with about 10 IU/ml IL-2 and about 10 ug/ml peptides that 1.8 million or so PBMC per well were cultured. Cultures got half-medium changes with IL-2 on days 3 and 7. CDR3 length: 15 residues. Between the trimmed V and J ends, which lost 4 bases and 0 bases, there was a span of 10 bases. Germline CDR1 SNHLY, CDR2 FYNNEI. Note on this clone: Its specificity is not known.

Here the sequenced sample was CD4+ T cells from PBMCs cultured with HCoV-229E spike peptides, taken before COVID-19 vaccination. The TCR originated in a human donor who received a COVID-19 vaccine. V is TRBV2 and J is TRBJ2-1, with D perhaps TRBD1 (5 bases). CDR3 sequence: CASSARQISYNEQFF. The CDR3 region has the DNA TGTGCCAGCAGTGCTCGACAGATCTCCTACAATGAGCAGTTCTTC. Full variable domain (remainder filled in from reference TRBV2 and TRBJ2-1): EPEVTQTPSHQVTQMGQEVILRCVPISNHLYFYWYRQILGQKVEFLVSFYNNEISEKSEIFDDQFSVERPDGSNFTLKIRSTKLEDSAMYFCASSARQISYNEQFFGPGTRLTVL.